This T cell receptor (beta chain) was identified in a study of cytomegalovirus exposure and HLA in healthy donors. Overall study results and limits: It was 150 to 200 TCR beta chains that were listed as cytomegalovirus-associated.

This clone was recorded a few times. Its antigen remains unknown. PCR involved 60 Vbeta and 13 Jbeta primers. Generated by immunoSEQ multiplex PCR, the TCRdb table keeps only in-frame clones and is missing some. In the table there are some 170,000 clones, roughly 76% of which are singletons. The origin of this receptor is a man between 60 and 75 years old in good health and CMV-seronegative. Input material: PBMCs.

In nucleotides, the CDR3 is TGTGCCATCAGTGAGTCTAGCGGGAGTGCAGATACGCAGTATTTT. This encodes CAISESSGSADTQYF. V is TRBV10-3 and J is TRBJ2-3; 9 nucleotides agree with TRBD2. V trimming: 0 bases; J trimming: 4 bases; junction bases outside the gene matches: 2. Per germline, CDR1 ENHRY and CDR2 SYGVKD. The CDR3 is 15 residues long.